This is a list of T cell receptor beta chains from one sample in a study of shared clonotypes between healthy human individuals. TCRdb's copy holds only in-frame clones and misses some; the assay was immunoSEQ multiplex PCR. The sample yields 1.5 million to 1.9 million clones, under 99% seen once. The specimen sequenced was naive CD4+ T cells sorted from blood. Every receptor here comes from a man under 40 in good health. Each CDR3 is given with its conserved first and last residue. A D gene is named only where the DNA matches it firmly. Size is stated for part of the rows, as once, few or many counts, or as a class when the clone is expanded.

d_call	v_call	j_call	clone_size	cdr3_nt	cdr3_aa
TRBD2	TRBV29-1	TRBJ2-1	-	TGCAGCGCCACCCCTGGCGGGACTACCTACAATGAGCAGTTCTTC	CSATPGGTTYNEQFF
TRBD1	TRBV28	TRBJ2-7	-	TGTGCCACACAGGGGACCTCCTACGAGCAGTACTTC	CATQGTSYEQYF
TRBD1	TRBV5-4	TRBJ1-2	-	TGTGCCAGCAGCATTGACAGGGCGGCGGATGGCTACACCTTC	CASSIDRAADGYTF
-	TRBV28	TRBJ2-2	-	TGTGCCAGCAGTTCACTCCGGGGCTTCCCCGGGGAGCTGTTTTTT	CASSSLRGFPGELFF
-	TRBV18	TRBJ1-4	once	TGTGCCAGCTCACCTAGTTACGGTGAAAAACTGTTTTTT	CASSPSYGEKLFF
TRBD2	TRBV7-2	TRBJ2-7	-	TGTGCCAGCAGCCGGGGACTAGCGGGAGGCTCCTACGAGCAGTACTTC	CASSRGLAGGSYEQYF
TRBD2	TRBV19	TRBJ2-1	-	TGTGCCAGTAGCGGAGCTAGCGGGAGCCCCTACAATGAGCAGTTCTTC	CASSGASGSPYNEQFF
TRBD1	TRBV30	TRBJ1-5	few	TGTGCCTGGAGTGGGACAGGCGGTAGGCCCCAGCATTTT	CAWSGTGGRPQHF
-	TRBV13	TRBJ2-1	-	TGTGCCAGCAGCTTATCGGGGATCTATGAGCAGTTCTTC	CASSLSGIYEQFF
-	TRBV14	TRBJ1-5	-	TGTGCCAGCAGCCAAGATCGTTTAGGTGTTAATCAGCCCCAGCATTTT	CASSQDRLGVNQPQHF
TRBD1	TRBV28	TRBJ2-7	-	TGTGCCAGCAGAACGGGACAGAGGGTCCTATACGAGCAGTACTTC	CASRTGQRVLYEQYF
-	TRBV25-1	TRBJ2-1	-	TGTGCCAGCAGTGCTCGTCCAGGTAACTCCTACAATGAGCAGTTCTTC	CASSARPGNSYNEQFF
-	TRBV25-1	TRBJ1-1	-	TGTGCCAGCAGTGAATATGGGGGCACTGAAGCTTTCTTT	CASSEYGGTEAFF
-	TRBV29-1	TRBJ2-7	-	TGCAGCGCCCAATCAAACTACGAGCAGTACTTC	CSAQSNYEQYF
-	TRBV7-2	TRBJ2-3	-	TGTGCCAGCAGCCGCAGTGGGACCCCGTCTCTAGATACGCAGTATTTT	CASSRSGTPSLDTQYF
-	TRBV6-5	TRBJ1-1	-	TGTGCCAGCAGTCCCCGGGCCACAAACACTGAAGCTTTCTTT	CASSPRATNTEAFF
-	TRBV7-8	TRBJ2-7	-	TGTGCCAGCTGCCCTCCGGGGAGGACCTACGAGCAGTACTTC	CASCPPGRTYEQYF
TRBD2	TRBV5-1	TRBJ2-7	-	TGCGCCAGCAGCACGGGACTAGCGGGTTCCTACGAGCAGTACTTC	CASSTGLAGSYEQYF
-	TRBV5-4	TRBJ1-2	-	TGTGCCAGCAGCCTAAGGGACGACCCCTATGGCTACACCTTC	CASSLRDDPYGYTF
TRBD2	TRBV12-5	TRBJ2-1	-	TGTGCTAGTGGTTTGCCCCAGCTAGCGGGAGGGATCTACAATGAGCAGTTCTTC	CASGLPQLAGGIYNEQFF
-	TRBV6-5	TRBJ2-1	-	TGTGCCAGCAGCCAGGGGCTTTACTCCTACAATGAGCAGTTCTTC	CASSQGLYSYNEQFF
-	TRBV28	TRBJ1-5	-	TGTGCCAGCAGTTTAAGCCTGAGCCGACAGCCCCAGCATTTT	CASSLSLSRQPQHF
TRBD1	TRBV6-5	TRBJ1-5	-	TGTGCCAGCAGACAGGGGGAGCAGCCCCAGCATTTT	CASRQGEQPQHF
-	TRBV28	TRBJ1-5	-	TGTGCCAGCACGGGCCCTCGGGGGAATCAGCCCCAGCATTTT	CASTGPRGNQPQHF
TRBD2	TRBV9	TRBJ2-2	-	TGTGCCAGCAGCGTAGGAGAGACTAGCGGTCTAAGGACCGGGGAGCTGTTTTTT	CASSVGETSGLRTGELFF
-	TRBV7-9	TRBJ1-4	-	TGTGCCAGCAGCATACGGGCCGGGGTGGAGTTGGGAACTAATGAAAAACTGTTTTTT	CASSIRAGVELGTNEKLFF
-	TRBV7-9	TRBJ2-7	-	TGTGCCAGCAGCTTAGTACCCCACGAGCAGTACTTC	CASSLVPHEQYF
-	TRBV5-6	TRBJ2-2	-	TGTGCCAGCAGCCCGGACAGATCGAACACCGGGGAGCTGTTTTTT	CASSPDRSNTGELFF
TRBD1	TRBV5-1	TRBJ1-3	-	TGCGCCAGCAGACTCCCCGGGACAGGGGGCGGAAACACCATATATTTT	CASRLPGTGGGNTIYF
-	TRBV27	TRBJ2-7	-	TGTGCCAGCAGTACCCTCGCAGGGTACGAGCAGTACTTC	CASSTLAGYEQYF
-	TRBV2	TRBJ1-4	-	TGTGCCAGCAGTAGAAGGACAGTGGATGAAAAACTGTTTTTT	CASSRRTVDEKLFF
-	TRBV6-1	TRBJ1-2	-	TGTGCCAGCAGTGTTAGAGCCCTCTATGGCTACACCTTC	CASSVRALYGYTF
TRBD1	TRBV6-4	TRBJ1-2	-	TGTGCCAGCAGTGACGGACAGGGGAACGGCTACACCTTC	CASSDGQGNGYTF
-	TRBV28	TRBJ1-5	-	TGTGCCAGCAGCGGGAATCAGCCCCAGCATTTT	CASSGNQPQHF
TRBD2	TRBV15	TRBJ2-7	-	TGTGCCACCAGCACGGGACTAGCGGGAGTCTACGAGCAGTACTTC	CATSTGLAGVYEQYF
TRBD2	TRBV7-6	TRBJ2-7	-	TGTGCCAGCAGCCGCCAAGCGGGAGTACAAGGCGAGCAGTACTTC	CASSRQAGVQGEQYF
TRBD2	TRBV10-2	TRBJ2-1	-	TGCGCCAGCACCACGAAGCGGGGGAGCTCCTACAATGAGCAGTTCTTC	CASTTKRGSSYNEQFF
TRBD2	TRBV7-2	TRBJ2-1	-	TGTGCCAGCAGCCCTGCCCAGCGGGAGGTTTATGAGCAGTTCTTC	CASSPAQREVYEQFF
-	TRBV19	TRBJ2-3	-	TGTGCCAGTAGTGGACGGGCCGCGGGGACAGATACGCAGTATTTT	CASSGRAAGTDTQYF